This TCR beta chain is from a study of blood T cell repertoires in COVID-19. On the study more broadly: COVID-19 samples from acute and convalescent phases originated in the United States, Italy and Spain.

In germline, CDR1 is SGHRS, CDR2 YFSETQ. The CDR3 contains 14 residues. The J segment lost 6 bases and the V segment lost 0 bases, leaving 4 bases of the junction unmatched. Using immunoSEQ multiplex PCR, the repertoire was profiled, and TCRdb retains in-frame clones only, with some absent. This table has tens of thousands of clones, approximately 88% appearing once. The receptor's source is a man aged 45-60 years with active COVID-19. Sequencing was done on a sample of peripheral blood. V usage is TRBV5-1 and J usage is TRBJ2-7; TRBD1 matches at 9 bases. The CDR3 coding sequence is TGCGCCAGCAGCTTGGGGGACAGGGTGGGCGAGCAGTACTTC. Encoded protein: CASSLGDRVGEQYF.